The 10 T cell receptor beta chains presented below share a single source sample, sequenced in a study of molecular identifiers for immune sequencing clone quantification. TCRdb used MiXCR to reprocess the PCR reads, holding one entry per CDR3 protein. The sample records 10,000 to 12,000 distinct CDR3 sequences, 20% to 25% being singletons. The sequenced material came from naive CD8+ T cells from blood, with Jurkat cell RNA spiked in. This sample's subset: FACS-sorted CD8+CD4-CCR7+CD45RA+ naive T cells. These receptors all stem from a human donor in good health. Some libraries in this study had Jurkat cell RNA spiked in.

The rearrangement links TRBV7-9 to TRBJ2-1, with D unclear. Trimming pared 5 bases from V and 7 bases from J, leaving 24 bases between. Germline V lookup: CDR1 SEHNR, CDR2 FQNEAQ (reference sequence). The length of the CDR3 is 17 residues. CDR3 bases: TGTGCCAGCAGCCGTCCCCTGGCGGAACCGCCTCGGAATGAGCAGTTCTTC. Translating gives CASSRPLAEPPRNEQFF.

This clonotype was counted only a few times. A clone one base away is much larger, so this may be a read error. The J gene is TRBJ2-7, the V gene TRBV28, with 10 bases that match TRBD1. Germline loops: CDR1 MDHEN, CDR2 SYDVKM. The CDR3 sequence is 16 residues long. CDR3 amino acids: CASSSIRQGARYEQHF. DNA for the CDR3: TGTGCCAGCAGTTCTATAAGACAGGGGGCACGGTACGAGCAGCACTTC.

This clonotype came up a few times. This chain joins TRBV20-1 and TRBJ2-7; D unclear. The V and J ends lost 8 bases and 1 base respectively, with 9 bases between them. Germline V gene data show CDR1 as DFQATT and CDR2 as SNEGSKA (reference sequence). The CDR3 sequence is 11 residues long. CDR3: CSLGRSYEQYF. CDR3 nucleotides: TGCAGTTTGGGCCGATCCTACGAGCAGTACTTC.

By sample fraction, this clonotype is medium-sized. The V gene is TRBV13, the J gene TRBJ2-5; the D gene could be TRBD1 or TRBD2 (5 bases each). V was trimmed by 5 bases and J by 4 bases, leaving 11 bases between them. The CDR3 runs to 13 residues. Germline assignment: CDR1 PRHDT and CDR2 FYEKMQ (reference sequence). The CDR3: CASSLGPGETQYF. The CDR3 DNA reads TGTGCCAGCAGCCTGGGACCAGGAGAGACCCAGTACTTC.

This clonotype was observed many times. The V gene is TRBV3-2, the J gene TRBJ1-5; the table calls TRBD1, which could not be checked here. TRBV3-2 is shown as a pseudogene. This CDR3 is built from 12 residues. The CDR3 reads CASPRGSQPQHF. The CDR3 nucleotides are TGTGCCAGCCCCAGGGGTAGTCAGCCCCAGCATTTT.

This clonotype was seen a handful of times. The chain employs TRBV28 and TRBJ2-7, with 10 positions matching TRBD1. The CDR3 spans 15 residues. V trimming: 6 bases; J trimming: 3 bases; junction bases outside the gene matches: 8. Germline loops: CDR1 MDHEN, CDR2 SYDVKM. The CDR3 is CASRNDRGPNYEQYF. The CDR3 bases are TGTGCCAGCAGGAATGACAGGGGGCCCAACTACGAGCAGTACTTC.

As to this clonotype: The junction does not match germline at one end; this may be a read error. This chain connects TRBV7-9 to TRBJ1-1; D ambiguous. This CDR3 contains 15 residues. The V gene's germline CDR1 is SEHNR and CDR2 FQNEAQ (reference sequence). In nucleotides, the CDR3 is TGTGCCAGCACCCCCATAGTAGGGTTGAACACTGAAGATTTCTTT. Its translation is CASTPIVGLNTEDFF. The whole variable domain, filled in from reference TRBV7-9 and TRBJ1-1, reads DTGVSQNPRHKITKRGQNVTFRCDPISEHNRLYWYRQTLGQGPEFLTYFQNEAQLEKSRLLSDRFSAERPKGSFSTLEIQRTEQGDSAMYLCASTPIVGLNTEDFFGQGTRLTVV.

This clonotype is medium-sized. The rearrangement links TRBV28 to TRBJ1-5; 8 bases are a match to TRBD1. CDR3 length equals 16 residues. Germline V lookup: CDR1 MDHEN, CDR2 SYDVKM. V dropped 6 bases and J dropped 3; count of bases not matched to a gene: 10. The CDR3 loop is CASRYDYRGSNQPQHF. The CDR3 region has the DNA TGTGCCAGCAGGTACGACTACAGGGGGTCCAATCAGCCCCAGCATTTT.

This clonotype was detected a few times. The CDR3 DNA reads TGTGCCAGCAGCTTAGAAGCTAGCGGGAGGGCCCCCTACAATGAGCAGTTCTTC. This translates into CASSLEASGRAPYNEQFF. The rearrangement uses TRBV11-2 and TRBJ2-1, with 12 bases that match TRBD2. The junction had 5 bases not matched to a gene; V was cut back by 0 bases and J by 2 bases. The CDR3 extends over 18 amino acids. The germline CDR1 and CDR2 sequences are SGHAT and FQNNGV.

This clonotype is medium-sized within its sample. The rearrangement links TRBV19 to TRBJ2-7, with 8 bases that match TRBD1. The CDR3 runs to 13 residues. With V trimmed by 6 bases and J by 2 bases, 3 bases remained unmatched. Germline lookup yields CDR1 LNHDA and CDR2 SQIVND (reference sequence). CDR3 DNA: TGTGCCAGTAGCCCGGGACAGGCCTACGAGCAGTACTTC. This translates into CASSPGQAYEQYF.